The next 7 T cell receptor beta chains were all read from a single sample in a study of blood T cell repertoires in COVID-19. The method was immunoSEQ multiplex PCR; TCRdb's version includes in-frame clones alone and lacks a portion of them. The repertoire has roughly 280,000 clones, about nine tenths of them found once; the top ten carry around 11%. Material: peripheral blood. The receptors were sampled from a woman under 40 with COVID-19, enrolled during active disease.

The chain recombines TRBV4-1 with TRBJ2-1; 8 bases line up with TRBD2. The CDR3 runs 15 residues. Germline V CDR1 and CDR2: MGHRA, YSYEKL. V lost 4 bases, J lost 8 bases, and 10 bases stayed unmatched. The CDR3 DNA sequence: TGCGCCAGCAGCCCCGAGAGCGGGAGATTAGATGAGCAGTTCTTC. Amino acids: CASSPESGRLDEQFF.

Regarding this clone: The sample carries other DNA sequences with the same CDR3. The chain employs TRBV28 and TRBJ1-5; tentatively, D is TRBD1 (5 bases). Germline V gene sequence: CDR1 MDHEN, CDR2 SYDVKM. The V end lost 6 bases, the J end lost 4 bases, and 10 bases lay between the germline ends. CDR3 length equals 13 residues. The CDR3 region is CASRRGGNQPQHF. The CDR3 DNA reads TGTGCCAGCAGACGGGGGGGTAATCAGCCCCAGCATTTT.

The J gene is TRBJ1-5, the V gene TRBV20-1; D remains ambiguous. In germline, CDR1 is DFQATT, CDR2 SNEGSKA (reference sequence). The CDR3 length is 12 residues. V shed 3 bases and J shed 5 bases, with 8 bases lying between them. The CDR3 spells CSASRRDQPQHF. CDR3 nucleotide sequence: TGCAGTGCTAGTCGGAGGGATCAGCCCCAGCATTTT.

This chain joins TRBV10-3 and TRBJ1-1; a weak D match, TRBD1 (6 bases). Germline assignment: CDR1 ENHRY and CDR2 SYGVKD. Trimming cost V 7 bases and J 1 base, with 13 bases left between them. CDR3 length: 14 amino acids. The CDR3 DNA sequence: TGTGCCATCAAACCACAGGGCGCGAACACTGAAGCTTTCTTT. Translating it yields CAIKPQGANTEAFF.

The chain is built from TRBV29-1 and TRBJ2-1, with 7 positions matching TRBD1. V was pared by 2 bases and J by 8 bases, with 6 bases of the junction left unmatched. The CDR3 contains 13 residues. CDR1 and CDR2 (germline): SQVTM, ANQGSEA. The CDR3 sequence: CSVETGVGYEQFF. The CDR3, as DNA: TGCAGCGTTGAAACAGGGGTCGGATATGAGCAGTTCTTC.

This chain uses TRBV4-1 with TRBJ2-1; TRBD2 agrees at 10 bases. The CDR3 is 17 residues long. With 0 bases clipped from V and 11 bases from J, the junction kept 13 bases outside the gene matches. CDR1 is MGHRA, CDR2 YSYEKL, per germline. The CDR3 is CASSQDNNRLAGDKQFF. Here the CDR3 DNA reads TGCGCCAGCAGCCAAGATAATAACAGGCTAGCGGGAGATAAGCAGTTCTTC.

The chain joins TRBV2 to TRBJ1-1; TRBD1 is a possible D gene (6 bases). V lost 8 bases and J 1 base, leaving 11 bases between the germline ends. CDR1 is SNHLY, CDR2 FYNNEI, per germline. There are 13 residues in the CDR3. This chain's CDR3 is CASGRGANTEAFF. Written as DNA, the CDR3 is TGTGCCAGCGGGAGGGGGGCGAACACTGAAGCTTTCTTT.